Presented here are 5 T cell receptor beta chains from one specimen sequenced in a study of beta chain features in type 1 diabetes. Investigators reverse transcribed all isolated RNA, so they sequenced expressed TCRB transcripts. Measured with immunoSEQ multiplex PCR; TCRdb has only the in-frame clones, and not every one. The table includes roughly 330,000 clones, about 13% detected once. Overall study findings and caveats: A moderate, significant TCRB CDR3 shortening appeared in type 1 diabetes across four CD4+ subsets.

These TCRs' antigens remain unknown. The specimen was naive CD4+ T cells from blood. These receptors all come from a woman between 18 and 30 years old with type 1 diabetes.

The V and J genes are TRBV20-1 and TRBJ1-2, with unresolved D. Germline V lookup: CDR1 DFQATT, CDR2 SNEGSKA (reference sequence). Deletions cut 1 base from V and 8 bases from J, with 8 bases between. CDR3 length equals 11 residues. The CDR3 here is CSARGESGYTF. The CDR3 DNA sequence: TGCAGTGCTAGAGGAGAATCAGGCTACACCTTC.

Only a few counts were recorded for this clone. The chain recombines TRBV11-2 with TRBJ2-5, with 11 bases aligning to TRBD2. Germline CDR1 reads SGHAT; CDR2 reads FQNNGV. The CDR3 has 16 residues. The V and J ends lost 1 base and 5 bases, in that order; junction bases with no gene match: 6. In nucleotides, the CDR3 is TGTGCCAGCAGCTTAGGATTAACTAGCGGGAGCGAGACCCAGTACTTC. It specifies CASSLGLTSGSETQYF.

As regards this clone: The identical CDR3 is also encoded by other nucleotide sequences in the sample. The chain has TRBV28 and TRBJ1-1; no definite D call. CDR3 size: 12 residues. With 8 bases removed from V and 0 bases from J, the gap between germline ends came to 7 bases. CDR1 is MDHEN and CDR2 is SYDVKM in the germline V gene. CDR3 loop: CASGGLNTEAFF. The CDR3 DNA is TGTGCCAGCGGAGGGTTGAACACTGAAGCTTTCTTT.

This clone was seen only a few times. The J gene is TRBJ2-1, the V gene TRBV7-3; 7 bases match TRBD2. Germline assignment: CDR1 SGHTA and CDR2 FQGTGA. V dropped 7 bases and J dropped 4; count of bases not matched to a gene: 4. The CDR3 is made up of 13 amino acids. The CDR3 region is CASTASGYNEQFF. The CDR3 nucleotides are TGTGCCAGCACGGCTAGCGGATACAATGAGCAGTTCTTC.

CDR3 sequence: CASSPRTGGDGELFF. DNA of the CDR3: TGTGCCAGCAGCCCCAGGACAGGGGGCGACGGGGAGCTGTTTTTT. This chain uses TRBV9 with TRBJ2-2; 11 positions agree with TRBD1. Germline values: CDR1 SGDLS, CDR2 YYNGEE. After removal of 4 bases from V and 7 bases from J, the junction contained 6 bases not matched to a gene. The CDR3 is 15 amino acids.